Below, one TCR beta chain is given with its context. This entry is derived from a study of memory CD4+ T cells and cytomegalovirus serostatus. Turning to the study itself: This sample comes from healthy Belgian adults, roughly nine CMV seropositive, approximately 23 seronegative.

J was trimmed by 6 bases and V by 0 bases; bases with no gene match: 2. The germline V gene encodes CDR1 SGHVS and CDR2 FQNEAQ. The CDR3 consists of 14 residues. The sort gate was single viable CD3+CD4+CD8-CD45RO+ cells for memory CD4+ T cells. Donors' CMV status reflects serum IgG against pp150, pp28, p38, p52. Generated by immunoSEQ multiplex PCR, the TCRdb table keeps only in-frame clones and is missing some. The repertoire holds approximately 60,000 clones, 80% to 90% seen once, with 1% to 1.2% in the top ten. Sequencing input: memory CD4+ T cells from blood. The source of this sequence is an adult in good health and CMV-seronegative. The chain recombines TRBV7-8 with TRBJ1-5; 7 bases agree with TRBD1. CDR3 nucleotide sequence: TGTGCCAGCAGCTTAGCAGGGGGCGGTCAGCCCCAGCATTTT. Protein: CASSLAGGGQPQHF.